This T cell receptor beta chain is from a study of Ad26.COV2.S vaccination and SARS-CoV-2 variants (dated by TCRdb to the early 2020s). General notes on the study: Donors in the vaccine arm were drawn from COV1001, a phase I-IIa trial of Ad26.COV2.S in healthy adults that was multicentre, randomized, double-blind and placebo-controlled. Ad26.COV2.S was given intramuscularly at 5x10^10 or 1x10^11 viral particles, as a single shot or as two shots 56 days apart. TCRbeta repertoire sequencing served as the tool for gauging how specific and how broad the SARS-CoV-2-reactive T cell receptors were following Ad26.COV2.S vaccination. A total of roughly 30 samples were included in the TCR-sequenced set, comprising 19 Ad26.COV2.S vaccine recipients, 5 placebo recipients and 8 SARS-CoV-2 convalescent individuals. Trial participants were randomized into five groups of five: low-dose or high-dose Ad26.COV2.S given once or twice, or placebo on both occasions. Investigators did not know the trial group allocation while performing experiments and assessing outcomes.

Points on this clone: What antigen it recognizes has not been identified. It has no much larger one-base neighbor in the sample; base qualities were not kept.

Explained via the paper, the treatment or condition label denotes: approximately 18 received Ad26.COV2.S at low or high dose, single or two shots; about 5 received placebo; per-sample allocation not given. Repertoires of vaccine and placebo recipients were sequenced from samples collected on day 63 after the first injection. In Cohort 1b, about two dozen adults aged 18-55 years were enrolled at a single site in Boston, USA, between 29 July and 7 August 2020. Ad26.COV2.S was a replication-incompetent adenovirus type 26 vector that expressed a prefusion-stabilized SARS-CoV-2 spike protein derived from the original Wuhan strain. Here is what the overall study found, with its caveats: According to the authors, total T cell responses may have been underestimated by the TCR breadth and depth analyses. After vaccination, substantial breadth of spike-specific CD8+ and CD4+ T cell responses was reported. Ad26.COV2.S recipients had higher spike-specific TCR breadth than placebo recipients (P = 0.0014). The study lacked the statistical power to compare responses across vaccine doses or regimens. Non-spike TCR breadth was comparable between vaccine and placebo recipients, consistent with the vaccine containing only spike.

The immunoSEQ Assay was the method used to sequence TCRbeta CDR3 regions. After extraction, genomic DNA underwent amplification by bias-controlled multiplex PCR, followed by high-throughput sequencing. Regarding the original processing steps: To quantify the absolute abundance of every unique TCRbeta CDR3 region, sequences were collapsed and filtered. T cell fraction was estimated by normalizing TCRbeta template counts to usable DNA, with usable DNA measured through amplification of reference genes found in all nucleated cells. Repertoire TCRs were annotated as SARS-CoV-2-specific by exact matching of V gene, CDR3 amino acid sequence and J gene to a known reactive TCR set. The reference SARS-CoV-2 TCR set came from MIRA and was filtered for enrichment in COVID-19-positive ImmuneCODE repertoires, removing public or cross-reactive TCRs. Based on the MIRA antigens, annotated TCRs were further analysed at the level of specific ORF or position within ORF. Depth was the summed frequency of annotated unique rearrangements, while breadth was defined as annotated unique rearrangements over total unique productive rearrangements. Group comparisons of TCR breadth used two-sided Wilcoxon rank-sum tests. TCRdb retrieved this table from immuneACCESS and kept in-frame rearrangements only. Not all clones are present; in checked studies, unresolved V genes account for under half, and no reason is known for the remainder. D and trimming come from the DNA, and the V and J calls and clone size come from that table. Counted in this sample were fewer than 900,000 clones; more than 70% of them appeared once. Approximately 1.5% of the sample is in the top ten clones.

The material sequenced was peripheral blood, taken in a trial of Ad26.COV2.S vaccine versus placebo. The source of this sequence is a person between 18 and 65 years old who received the Ad26.COV2.S COVID-19 vaccine or a placebo.

The nucleotide sequence is given as TGTGCCAGCAGTCCCCCCGGAGGCAGGGGAGGAGAATACGAGCAGTACTTC. This encodes CASSPPGGRGGEYEQYF. The V gene is TRBV6-2 or TRBV6-3 and the J gene is TRBJ2-7, with the D call perhaps TRBD1 or TRBD2, each one matching 6 bases. V loses 5 bases, J loses 4 bases, and the germline ends lie 24 bases apart. CDR1 and CDR2 are read off the germline V gene as MNHEY and SVGEGT. Taken from cysteine to phenylalanine, the CDR3 has 17 residues. The kept DNA is CDR3 alone, 51 bases in frame from the first base.